These 17 T cell receptor beta chains originate from one sample sequenced in a study of T-cell reconstitution after alpha-beta-depleted transplantation in children. Unique molecular identifiers were built into the TCRbeta library. TCRdb reprocessed the PCR reads with MiXCR, giving one entry per CDR3 protein. The table lists 800,000 to 1,000,000 distinct CDR3 sequences, roughly 29% of them singletons. Sequencing was performed on PBMCs, mostly from graft donor cells, taken 360 days after TCRalphabeta/CD19-depleted stem cell transplant. These receptors came from a boy in the first two years of life who had a stem cell transplant for SCID, so the T cells may come from the graft donor.

The chain joins TRBV20-1 to TRBJ2-3; 7 bases fit TRBD2. The J segment lost 3 bases and the V segment lost 7 bases, leaving 1 base of the junction unmatched. Germline-derived CDR1 and CDR2 are DFQATT and SNEGSKA (reference sequence). There are 11 residues in the CDR3. The DNA for the CDR3 is TGCAGTGGGGGGGGGACAGATACGCAGTATTTT. Encoded protein: CSGGGTDTQYF.

There are a few counts of this clonotype. The chain joins TRBV20-1 to TRBJ2-3; D is unclear. Between the trimmed V and J ends, which lost 0 bases and 3 bases, there was a span of 7 bases. Germline assignment: CDR1 DFQATT and CDR2 SNEGSKA (reference sequence). CDR3 length: 13 amino acids. CDR3 DNA: TGCAGTGCTAGAGATTCCCCAACAGATACGCAGTATTTT. This encodes CSARDSPTDTQYF.

The chain couples TRBV11-2 to TRBJ1-1, with a possible D match to TRBD1 (5 bases). Germline CDR1 reads SGHAT; CDR2 reads FQNNGV. V was clipped by 5 bases and J by 5 bases, with 15 bases between them. The CDR3 is 14 residues long. CDR3 sequence: CASSTGPRTTEAFF. CDR3 DNA: TGTGCCAGCAGCACCGGGCCCAGGACAACTGAAGCTTTCTTT. Complete variable domain (other parts from reference TRBV11-2 and TRBJ1-1): EAGVAQSPRYKIIEKRQSVAFWCNPISGHATLYWYQQILGQGPKLLIQFQNNGVVDDSQLPKDRFSAERLKGVDSTLKIQPAKLEDSAVYLCASSTGPRTTEAFFGQGTRLTVV.

This rearrangement joins TRBV4-3 to TRBJ2-6; D gene unclear. The germline CDR1 and CDR2 sequences are LGHNA and YSLEER. Trimming removed 4 bases from V and 2 bases from J, with 18 bases in between. This CDR3 is built from 18 residues. The CDR3 coding sequence is TGCGCCAGCAGCCCCTTAATACAACCGGAGCCTGGGGCCAACGTCCTGACTTTC. It encodes CASSPLIQPEPGANVLTF.

The V and J genes are TRBV20-1 and TRBJ2-3; 9 nucleotides match TRBD1. Per germline, CDR1 DFQATT and CDR2 SNEGSKA (reference sequence). This CDR3 spans 15 amino acids. V was pared by 6 bases and J by 5 bases, with 12 bases of the junction left unmatched. CDR3 protein: CSAQNRGRRLDTQYF. CDR3 DNA: TGCAGTGCCCAGAACAGGGGGCGTCGTCTAGATACGCAGTATTTT.

The V gene is TRBV5-1, the J gene TRBJ1-1; D is possibly TRBD1 (6 bases). Trimming removed 2 bases at V and 3 bases at J, with 17 bases between. The V gene's germline CDR1 is SGHRS and CDR2 YFSETQ. The length of the CDR3 is 16 residues. DNA for the CDR3: TGCGCCAGCAGCTTTGGGGGGCCGCTGTATGACACTGAAGCTTTCTTT. This encodes CASSFGGPLYDTEAFF.

In the case of this clonotype: At one end, the junction sequence differs from germline, possibly due to a read error. The chain carries TRBV10-3 and TRBJ1-3; D is undetermined. Per the germline V gene, CDR1 is ENHRY and CDR2 is SYGVKD. CDR3 size: 13 residues. For the CDR3, the DNA is TGTGCCATCAGTGAGTCCTCTCGAAACACCATATATTTT. Translating gives CAISESSRNTIYF.

This chain uses TRBV7-7 with TRBJ2-3; no clear D. The CDR3 spans 14 residues. Germline CDR1 is SSHAT and CDR2 is FNYEAQ (reference sequence). Trimming stripped 3 bases from V and 3 bases from J, with 10 bases between. The CDR3 DNA reads TGTGCCAGCAGCTTTGGGATAGGGACAGATACGCAGTATTTT. Amino acid sequence: CASSFGIGTDTQYF. Full variable domain (remainder filled in from reference TRBV7-7 and TRBJ2-3): GAGVSQSPRYKVTKRGQDVTLRCDPISSHATLYWYQQALGQGPEFLTYFNYEAQPDKSGLPSDRFSAERPEGSISTLTIQRTEQRDSAMYRCASSFGIGTDTQYFGPGTRLTVL.

The CDR3 DNA reads TGTGCCATCAGTGAGTTCGCGGGGTATCAGCCCCAGCATTTT. Protein: CAISEFAGYQPQHF. J is TRBJ1-5 and V is TRBV10-3; D gene ambiguous. Per the germline V gene, CDR1 is ENHRY and CDR2 is SYGVKD. The V and J ends lost 1 base and 5 bases respectively, with 9 bases between them. The CDR3 is made up of 14 amino acids.

This sequence joins TRBV12-3 or TRBV12-4 and TRBJ2-1; tentative D call: TRBD1 (7 bases). This CDR3 region has 15 residues. V lost 1 base and J lost 5, with 12 bases in between. The CDR3 loop reads CASSLGSGGNNEQFF. The CDR3, as DNA: TGTGCCAGCAGTTTAGGATCAGGGGGGAACAATGAGCAGTTCTTC.

This clonotype was counted a few times. The chain couples TRBV3-1 to TRBJ1-6, with 9 positions matching TRBD1. Per the germline V gene, CDR1 is LGHDT and CDR2 is YNNKEL (reference sequence). This CDR3 region has 14 residues. J was trimmed by 7 bases and V by 2 bases; bases with no gene match: 0. The CDR3 region is CASSQTGGNSPLHF. The CDR3, as DNA: TGTGCCAGCAGCCAAACAGGGGGCAATTCACCCCTCCACTTT.

The V gene is TRBV6-1, the J gene TRBJ2-1, with 12 bases aligning to TRBD2. The CDR3 extends over 16 amino acids. With 6 bases clipped from V and 7 bases from J, the junction kept 10 bases outside the gene matches. The germline CDR1 and CDR2 sequences are MNHNS and SASEGT. In DNA form, the CDR3 reads TGTGCCAGCAGCCAAACAGGACTAGCGGGGCGGAATGAGCAGTTCTTC. Amino acids: CASSQTGLAGRNEQFF.

This clonotype was counted a few times. The chain carries TRBV18 and TRBJ2-7; TRBD1 is a possible D gene (6 bases). Germline loops: CDR1 KGHSH, CDR2 LQKENI. V lost 4 bases to trimming and J lost 3 bases, with 19 bases between them. The CDR3 is made up of 16 amino acids. The DNA of the CDR3 is TGTGCCAGCTCACAAAACCGGGACACCCGTTACTACGAGCAGTACTTC. This codes for CASSQNRDTRYYEQYF.

This clonotype came up a few times. V gene TRBV12-3 or TRBV12-4 combines with J gene TRBJ2-7, with no clear D. The CDR3 has 13 residues. Trimming removed 2 bases at V and 1 base at J, with 6 bases between. CDR3 protein: CASSLQESYEQYF. The DNA for the CDR3 is TGTGCCAGCAGTTTACAGGAGTCCTACGAGCAGTACTTC.

The chain employs TRBV20-1 and TRBJ2-5; 10 nucleotides line up with TRBD1. The CDR3 consists of 14 residues. V shed 1 base, J shed 2 bases, and the junction held 1 base outside the gene matches. CDR1 is DFQATT and CDR2 is SNEGSKA in the germline V gene (reference sequence). The CDR3 sequence: CSARADRGQETQYF. The CDR3 DNA follows: TGCAGTGCTAGAGCGGACAGGGGGCAAGAGACCCAGTACTTC.

This clonotype was counted between two and nine times. This sequence joins TRBV20-1 and TRBJ2-7, with D possibly being TRBD2 (6 bases). Per germline, CDR1 DFQATT and CDR2 SNEGSKA (reference sequence). This CDR3 has 17 amino acids. V lost 6 bases to trimming and J lost 2 bases, with 26 bases between them. CDR3 bases: TGCAGTGCCCCTTCAGCAGGGAGGTCGAGGTCGACCTACGAGCAGTACTTC. Translated: CSAPSAGRSRSTYEQYF.

The sample holds a few counts of this clonotype. V gene TRBV20-1 combines with J gene TRBJ2-2; 7 nucleotides line up with TRBD1. Germline CDR1 and CDR2: DFQATT and SNEGSKA (reference sequence). Trimming removed 3 bases from V and 4 bases from J; junction bases left unmatched: 5. The CDR3 totals 14 residues. In nucleotides, the CDR3 is TGCAGTGCTAGGGACAGGAGGCCCACCGGGGAGCTGTTTTTT. It codes for CSARDRRPTGELFF.